This T cell receptor beta chain was sequenced in a study of blood T cell repertoires in COVID-19. The assay was immunoSEQ multiplex PCR, and TCRdb's table has in-frame clones only and misses some. There are over 150,000 clones in the sample; 88% occur only once, and approximately 2% lies in the top ten. The V and J ends lost 2 bases and 4 bases respectively, with 12 bases between them. Germline values: CDR1 MDHEN, CDR2 SYDVKM. The CDR3 spans 14 residues. The TCR comes from a man aged 50 or older who had recovered from COVID-19. What was sequenced was peripheral blood. This chain joins TRBV28 and TRBJ2-7, with unresolved D. This chain's CDR3 is CASSLVAGDYEQYF. CDR3 DNA sequence: TGTGCCAGCAGTTTAGTTGCAGGTGATTACGAGCAGTACTTC.